This entry lists 5 T cell receptor beta chains sequenced from one sample in a study of blood T cell repertoires in COVID-19. The table came from immunoSEQ multiplex PCR; TCRdb's copy has only in-frame clones and leaves some out. In the table there are 380,000 or so clones, roughly 88% of which are singletons. The sequencing sample was made of PBMCs or T cells enriched from blood (not recorded which). Source of these receptors: a young woman with acute COVID-19.

The V and J genes are TRBV7-9 and TRBJ1-2, with D perhaps matching TRBD1 (5 bases). Trimming removed 5 bases from V and 3 bases from J, with 13 bases in between. Germline assignment: CDR1 SEHNR and CDR2 FQNEAQ (reference sequence). The CDR3 is made up of 14 amino acids. The CDR3 here is CASSLLQEYYGYTF. The CDR3 bases are TGTGCCAGCAGCCTGCTACAGGAGTACTATGGCTACACCTTC.

Regarding this clone: Other DNA sequences in the same sample also yield this CDR3. This chain uses TRBV28 with TRBJ1-2, with 7 bases aligning to TRBD1. Per the germline V gene, CDR1 is MDHEN and CDR2 is SYDVKM. With V trimmed by 3 bases and J by 5 bases, 3 bases remained unmatched. CDR3 length: 13 residues. CDR3 residues: CASSLGQTYGYTF. The CDR3 region has the DNA TGTGCCAGCAGTTTGGGACAGACTTATGGCTACACCTTC.

About this clone itself: The sample holds other DNA sequences that translate to the same CDR3. J is TRBJ2-5 and V is TRBV7-9; 11 nucleotides agree with TRBD1. The CDR3 consists of 15 residues. V trimming: 0 bases; J trimming: 4 bases; junction bases outside the gene matches: 1. The germline V gene has CDR1 SEHNR and CDR2 FQNEAQ (reference sequence). The CDR3 reads CASSLAGTGGETQYF. For the CDR3, the DNA is TGTGCCAGCAGCTTAGCGGGGACAGGGGGAGAGACCCAGTACTTC. The full variable domain, in which reference TRBV7-9 and TRBJ2-5 provide the parts outside the CDR3, is DTGVSQNPRHKITKRGQNVTFRCDPISEHNRLYWYRQTLGQGPEFLTYFQNEAQLEKSRLLSDRFSAERPKGSFSTLEIQRTEQGDSAMYLCASSLAGTGGETQYFGPGTRLLVL.

V gene TRBV7-9 combines with J gene TRBJ2-7; a possible D gene is TRBD2 (6 bases). The germline V gene has CDR1 SEHNR and CDR2 FQNEAQ (reference sequence). This CDR3 is built from 12 residues. Trimming removed 5 bases from V and 7 bases from J, with 12 bases in between. DNA for the CDR3: TGTGCCAGCAGCGCGGGATTTGGAGAGCAGTACTTC. Encoded protein: CASSAGFGEQYF. Complete variable domain (other parts from reference TRBV7-9 and TRBJ2-7): DTGVSQNPRHKITKRGQNVTFRCDPISEHNRLYWYRQTLGQGPEFLTYFQNEAQLEKSRLLSDRFSAERPKGSFSTLEIQRTEQGDSAMYLCASSAGFGEQYFGPGTRLTVT.

This clone was seen just once. The rearrangement uses TRBV11-2 and TRBJ1-1, with a possible D match to TRBD1 (5 bases). CDR1 is SGHAT, CDR2 FQNNGV, per germline. The CDR3 sequence is 14 residues long. V lost 0 bases, J lost 0 bases, and 5 bases lay in between. Here the CDR3 reads CASSLDRVNTEAFF. The CDR3 DNA sequence: TGTGCCAGCAGCTTAGACAGGGTGAACACTGAAGCTTTCTTT.